The clone carrying this T cell receptor (beta chain) was picked up a small number of times. This record comes from a study of response to subunit inactivated influenza vaccine. The ends were cut back, 0 bases at V and 14 bases at J, with 23 bases in the middle. The germline CDR1 and CDR2 sequences are SGHRS and YFSETQ. CDR3 length: 16 residues. TCRdb called the RT-PCR reads again in MiXCR, with one record for every CDR3 protein. The repertoire holds 500,000 or so distinct CDR3 sequences, with 15% to 20% as singletons. The source of this sequence is a man between 50 and 69 years old who received an inactivated influenza vaccine. The chain links TRBV5-1 to TRBJ1-4; TRBD1 is a possible D gene (5 bases). The sample was CD4+ T cells sorted from PBMCs, taken around 2 years after vaccination. The CDR3, as DNA: TGCGCCAGCAGCTTGGCCCCTGGGACCGACTCACGGATGCTGTTTTTT. Protein product: CASSLAPGTDSRMLFF. The variable domain in full, with the rest retrieved from reference TRBV5-1 and TRBJ1-4, is KAGVTQTPRYLIKTRGQQVTLSCSPISGHRSVSWYQQTPGQGLQFLFEYFSETQRNKGNFPGRFSGRQFSNSRSEMNVSTLELGDSALYLCASSLAPGTDSRMLFFGSGTQLSVL.